This T cell receptor (beta chain) emerged from a study of shared clonotypes between healthy human individuals. CDR1 and CDR2 (germline): MNHNS, SASEGT. The CDR3 length is 14 residues. V was cut by 0 bases and J by 3 bases, with 9 bases left in between. The protocol was immunoSEQ multiplex PCR, while the TCRdb copy is restricted to in-frame clones and leaves out a portion. Here the sample spans about 1.5 million clones, 95% to 99% being singletons. General study points: Clonotypes shared by all four sorted-subset donors had higher generation probabilities than non-shared clonotypes.

To note about this clone: As yet, its antigen is unknown.

The receptor comes from a young man in good health. The rearrangement joins TRBV6-1 to TRBJ2-7; no definite D call. The sample consisted of naive CD4+ T cells sorted from blood. The subset here: CD45RA+ positively selected. The DNA for the CDR3 is TGTGCCAGCAGTGAAGCCGAGCCAGGCTACGAGCAGTACTTC. It yields the protein CASSEAEPGYEQYF.